This TCR beta chain was obtained from a study of shared clonotypes between healthy human individuals. Study summary: Per donor, CD8 memory used one plate, CD8 naive used two, CD4 memory used three and CD4 naive used three. Overall study findings and caveats: Rarefaction gave evidence that sorted-subset sequencing remained incomplete despite large depth. Richness estimates generally favored naive over memory subsets. Across a few donors, naive CD4 shared around 5.3%, naive CD8 3.5% to 4%, memory CD4 2.3%, memory CD8 about 0.4%.

As for this clone: Its cognate antigen is unknown.

This CDR3 is 15 amino acids long. Germline V gives CDR1 SGHTS, CDR2 YDEGEE. V gave up 0 bases and J gave up 3 bases; unmatched junction bases: 4. This table comes from immunoSEQ multiplex PCR, and its TCRdb copy is limited to in-frame clones, with some not included. The sample lists some 350,000 clones, approximately 74% occurring once. The chain couples TRBV5-8 to TRBJ2-5; 8 nucleotides match TRBD1. Sequenced: memory CD4+ T cells sorted from blood. Stated subset: CD45RA-negative fraction. The TCR was taken from a man between 25 and 39 years old in good health. CDR3 in DNA: TGTGCCAGCAGCTTGGGGTCAGGGGGCGAAGAGACCCAGTACTTC. Protein sequence: CASSLGSGGEETQYF.